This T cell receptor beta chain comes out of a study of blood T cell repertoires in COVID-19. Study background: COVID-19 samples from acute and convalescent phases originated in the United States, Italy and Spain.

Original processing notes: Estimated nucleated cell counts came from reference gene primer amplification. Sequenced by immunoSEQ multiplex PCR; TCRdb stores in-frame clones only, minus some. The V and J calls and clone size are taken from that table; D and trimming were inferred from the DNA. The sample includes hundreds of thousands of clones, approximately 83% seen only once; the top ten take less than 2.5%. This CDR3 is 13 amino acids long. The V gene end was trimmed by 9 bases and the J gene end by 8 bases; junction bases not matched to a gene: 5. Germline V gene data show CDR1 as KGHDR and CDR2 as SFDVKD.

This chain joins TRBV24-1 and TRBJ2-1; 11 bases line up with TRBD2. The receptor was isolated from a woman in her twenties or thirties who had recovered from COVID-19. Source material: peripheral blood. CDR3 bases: TGTGCCACCGCGGGGACTAGCGGCGATGAGCAGTTCTTC. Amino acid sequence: CATAGTSGDEQFF.